This T cell receptor beta chain was obtained from a study of T cell repertoires in cytomegalovirus infection. Overall study context: A matching HLA type, together with CMV infection, was signaled by public TCR beta signatures.

Regarding the study as a whole: It was HLA-C-restricted CMV-specific TCR beta clonotypes that dominated the response ex vivo.

The germline CDR1 and CDR2 sequences are SGHVS and FQNEAQ. After removal of 4 bases from V and 6 bases from J, the junction contained 7 bases not matched to a gene. This CDR3 has 15 amino acids. TCRdb re-called the reads through MiXCR, storing one row per CDR3 protein. The sample includes hundreds of thousands of distinct CDR3 sequences, 30% to 40% seen only once; the top ten take about a sixth. As to this clonotype: Antigen unknown.

This clonotype was obtained from a human donor in good health (CMV status not recorded). Some clones in this sample may be carry-over from other donors' samples. Sequencing was performed on cultured PBMCs, taken from culture after CMV antigen stimulation. V is TRBV7-8 and J is TRBJ2-1, with 9 bases matching TRBD2. The CDR3 region is CASSSIPGLANEQFF. Written as DNA, the CDR3 is TGTGCCAGCAGCTCCATACCGGGACTAGCCAATGAGCAGTTCTTC.